The text below deals with one TCR beta chain. CDR1 and CDR2 (germline): SGHTA, FQGNSA. The CDR3 contains 15 residues. Trimming removed 5 bases at V and 2 bases at J, with 16 bases between. Amplification targeted TCR beta CDR3 regions from RNA transcripts. With the HTBI primer set, the TCR CDR3 went through a first round of RT-PCR. TCRdb reanalysed the multiplex PCR reads using MiXCR and keeps one entry per CDR3 protein. Of 450,000 to 600,000 distinct CDR3 sequences detected, 15% to 20% appear once; the ten largest clones hold less than 55%. These data are taken from a study of T cells in Graves' hyperthyroidism and ophthalmopathy.

The chain combines TRBV7-2 with TRBJ2-7; D possibly uses TRBD1 or TRBD2 (5 bases each). The origin of this receptor is a man aged 35-49 years with Graves' ophthalmopathy. The sequenced sample consisted of blood. The CDR3 DNA reads TGTGCCAGCAGCGACCGACGGGACGCAACCTACGAGCAGTACTTC. Translating gives CASSDRRDATYEQYF.